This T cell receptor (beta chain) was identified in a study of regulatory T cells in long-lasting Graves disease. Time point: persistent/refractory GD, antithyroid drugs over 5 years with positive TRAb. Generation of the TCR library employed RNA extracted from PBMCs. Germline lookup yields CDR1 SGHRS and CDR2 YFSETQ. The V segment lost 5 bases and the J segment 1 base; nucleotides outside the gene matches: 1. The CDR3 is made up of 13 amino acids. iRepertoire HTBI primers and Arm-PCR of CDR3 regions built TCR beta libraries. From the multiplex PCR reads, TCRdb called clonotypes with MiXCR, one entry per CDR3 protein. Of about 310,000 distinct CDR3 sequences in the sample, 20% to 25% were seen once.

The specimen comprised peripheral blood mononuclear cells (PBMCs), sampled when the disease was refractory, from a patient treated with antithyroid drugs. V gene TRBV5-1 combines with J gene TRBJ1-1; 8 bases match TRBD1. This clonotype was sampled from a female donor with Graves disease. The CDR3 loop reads CASRTGANTEAFF. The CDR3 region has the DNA TGCGCCAGCAGGACAGGGGCGAACACTGAAGCTTTCTTT. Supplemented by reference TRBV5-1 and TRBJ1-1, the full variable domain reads KAGVTQTPRYLIKTRGQQVTLSCSPISGHRSVSWYQQTPGQGLQFLFEYFSETQRNKGNFPGRFSGRQFSNSRSEMNVSTLELGDSALYLCASRTGANTEAFFGQGTRLTVV.